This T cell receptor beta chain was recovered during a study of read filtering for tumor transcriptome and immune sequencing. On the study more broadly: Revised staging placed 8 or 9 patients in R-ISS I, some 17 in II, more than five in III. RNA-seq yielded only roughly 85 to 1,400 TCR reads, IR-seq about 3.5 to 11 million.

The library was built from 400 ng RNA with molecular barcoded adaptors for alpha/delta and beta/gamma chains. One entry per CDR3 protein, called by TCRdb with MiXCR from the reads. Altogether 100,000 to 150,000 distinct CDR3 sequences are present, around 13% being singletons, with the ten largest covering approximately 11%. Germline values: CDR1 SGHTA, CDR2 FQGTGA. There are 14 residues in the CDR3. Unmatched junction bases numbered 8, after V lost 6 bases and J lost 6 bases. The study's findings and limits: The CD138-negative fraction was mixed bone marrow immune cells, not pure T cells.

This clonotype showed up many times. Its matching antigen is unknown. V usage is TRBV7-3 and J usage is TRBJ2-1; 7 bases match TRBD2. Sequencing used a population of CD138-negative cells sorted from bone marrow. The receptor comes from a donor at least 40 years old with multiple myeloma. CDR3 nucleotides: TGTGCCAGCAGTGCCTCCGGGACTACCAATGAGCAGTTCTTC. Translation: CASSASGTTNEQFF.